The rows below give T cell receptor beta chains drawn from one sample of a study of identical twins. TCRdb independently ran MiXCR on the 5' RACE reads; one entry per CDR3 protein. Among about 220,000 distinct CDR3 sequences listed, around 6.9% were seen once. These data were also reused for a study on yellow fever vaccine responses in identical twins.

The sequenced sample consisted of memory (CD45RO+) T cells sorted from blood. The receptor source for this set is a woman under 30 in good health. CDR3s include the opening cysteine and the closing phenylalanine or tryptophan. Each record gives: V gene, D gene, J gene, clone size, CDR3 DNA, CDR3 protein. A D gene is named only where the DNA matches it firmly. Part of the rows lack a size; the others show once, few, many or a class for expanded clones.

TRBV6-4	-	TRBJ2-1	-	TGTGCCAGCAGTGTCTTGACAGATAATCAAGCAAATGAGCAGTTCTTC	CASSVLTDNQANEQFF
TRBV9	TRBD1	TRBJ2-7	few	TGTGCCAGCAGCGTAGTTTCCGGGACAGGGATCGACGAGCAGTACTTC	CASSVVSGTGIDEQYF
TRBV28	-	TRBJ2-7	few	TGTGCCAGCAGTTTAATGGGTAAAGGAATAGAGGGCTACGAGCAGTACTTC	CASSLMGKGIEGYEQYF
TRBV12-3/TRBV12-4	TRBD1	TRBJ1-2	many	TGTGCCAGCACCCCGACAGGGGATAACTATGGCTACACCTTC	CASTPTGDNYGYTF
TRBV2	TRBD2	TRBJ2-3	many	TGTGCCAGCGGCGGGAGGGGCGGGTTCTACACAGATACGCAGTATTTT	CASGGRGGFYTDTQYF
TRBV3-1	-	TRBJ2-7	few	TGTGCCAGCAGCCAAGTCGAGGGGGCCTACGAGCAGTACTTC	CASSQVEGAYEQYF
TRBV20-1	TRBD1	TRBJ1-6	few	TGCAGTGCTAAGAGACAGGGCTATAATTCACCCCTCCACTTT	CSAKRQGYNSPLHF
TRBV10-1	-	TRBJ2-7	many	TGCGCCAGCAGGGACAACTCCTACGAGCAGTACTTC	CASRDNSYEQYF
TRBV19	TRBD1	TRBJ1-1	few	TGTGCCAGTAGTAAAGGACAGGGGGGAACTGAAGCTTTCTTT	CASSKGQGGTEAFF
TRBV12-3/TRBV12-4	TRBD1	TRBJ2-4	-	TGTGCCAGCAGCCCATCCGGGACAGGGATCACGAAAAACATTCAGTACTTC	CASSPSGTGITKNIQYF
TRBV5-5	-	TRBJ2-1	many	TGTGCCAGCAGCTTATTCGGTAATGAGCAGTTCTTC	CASSLFGNEQFF
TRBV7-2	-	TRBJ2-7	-	TGTGCCAGCAGCTTAGCGCCTTGGGGGTACGAGCAGTACTTC	CASSLAPWGYEQYF
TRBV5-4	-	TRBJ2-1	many	TGTGCCAGCAGAGCTGCACGGCCAGGGGTGAAAAACAATGAGCAGTTCTTC	CASRAARPGVKNNEQFF
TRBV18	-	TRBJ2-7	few	TGTGCCAGCTCTCCTCGGGACCCGGGCAAGTACGAGCAGTACTTC	CASSPRDPGKYEQYF
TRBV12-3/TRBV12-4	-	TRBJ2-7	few	TGTGCCAGCAGCCGGGCGGGCGAGCAGTACTTC	CASSRAGEQYF
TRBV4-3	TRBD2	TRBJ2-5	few	TGCGCCAGCAGCCAAGAACCTAGCGGGAGGGGAGAGACCCAGTACTTC	CASSQEPSGRGETQYF